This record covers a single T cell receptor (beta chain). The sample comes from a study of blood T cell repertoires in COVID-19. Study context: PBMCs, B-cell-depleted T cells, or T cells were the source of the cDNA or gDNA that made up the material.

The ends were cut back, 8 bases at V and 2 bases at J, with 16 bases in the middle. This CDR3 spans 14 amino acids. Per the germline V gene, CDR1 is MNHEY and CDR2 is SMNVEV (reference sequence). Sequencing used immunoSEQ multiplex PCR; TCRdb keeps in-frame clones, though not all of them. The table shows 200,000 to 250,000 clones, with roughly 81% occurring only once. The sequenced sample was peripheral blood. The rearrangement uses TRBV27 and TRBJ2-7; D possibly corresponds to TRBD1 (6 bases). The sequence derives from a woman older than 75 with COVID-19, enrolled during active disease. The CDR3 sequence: CASGRGSRAYEQYF. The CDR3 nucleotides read TGTGCCAGCGGAAGGGGGAGCCGCGCCTACGAGCAGTACTTC.